The 9 T cell receptor beta chains below all came from one sample that was sequenced in a study of cytomegalovirus exposure and HLA in healthy donors. The PCR had 60 Vbeta and 13 Jbeta primers. Measured with immunoSEQ multiplex PCR; TCRdb has only the in-frame clones, and not every one. This sample has 85,000 to 130,000 clones, with roughly three quarters found just once. Sequencing input: PBMCs. The receptors stem from a woman aged 45-60 years in good health and CMV-seropositive.

The V and J genes are TRBV7-3 and TRBJ1-1; 11 nucleotides align to TRBD1. In germline, CDR1 is SGHTA, CDR2 FQGTGA. The CDR3 totals 18 residues. V lost 4 bases to trimming and J lost 0 bases; unmatched junction nucleotides: 10. CDR3: CASSSGTGGAFMNTEAFF. CDR3 DNA sequence: TGTGCCAGCAGCTCGGGGACAGGGGGAGCATTCATGAACACTGAAGCTTTCTTT.

This clone was seen repeatedly, ten times or more. This chain links TRBV29-1 with TRBJ1-1, with TRBD1 matching over 8 bases. V was clipped by 6 bases and J by 7 bases; unmatched bases: 10. CDR3 length: 13 amino acids. Looked up from germline, CDR1 is SQVTM and CDR2 is ANQGSEA. The CDR3 loop reads CSVLPGQVNEAFF. Here the CDR3 DNA reads TGCAGCGTATTACCGGGACAGGTGAATGAAGCTTTCTTT.

The chain employs TRBV27 and TRBJ2-5; D call uncertain. Trimming cost V 2 bases and J 5 bases, with 12 bases left between them. The germline CDR1 and CDR2 sequences are MNHEY and SMNVEV (reference sequence). The CDR3 totals 14 residues. In DNA form, the CDR3 reads TGTGCCAGCAGTTTAGACTCCACGGGTGAGACCCAGTACTTC. This sequence encodes CASSLDSTGETQYF.

The rearrangement uses TRBV28 and TRBJ1-5; D gene unclear. CDR1 is MDHEN and CDR2 is SYDVKM in the germline V gene. The CDR3 is 14 amino acids. Trimming stripped 8 bases from V and 2 bases from J, with 13 bases between. CDR3 nucleotides: TGTGCCAGCTGGGGAGGGAGGGGCAATCAGCCCCAGCATTTT. Encoded protein: CASWGGRGNQPQHF.

This clone was observed a few times. The rearrangement links TRBV6-1 to TRBJ1-1; 12 positions match TRBD1. In germline, CDR1 is MNHNS, CDR2 SASEGT. The CDR3 spans 16 residues. Trimming at V came to 3 bases and at J to 5 bases, leaving 7 bases not matched to a gene. In nucleotides, the CDR3 is TGTGCCAGCAGTGAGAAGGGACAGGGGGCGAGAACTGAAGCTTTCTTT. It yields the protein CASSEKGQGARTEAFF.

V and J are TRBV6-6 and TRBJ2-3, with 7 bases matching TRBD1. The junction had 6 bases not matched to a gene; V was cut back by 4 bases and J by 2 bases. Germline CDR1 reads MNHNY; CDR2 reads SVGAGI (reference sequence). This CDR3 is 15 amino acids long. The CDR3 coding sequence is TGTGCCAGCAGTTCAGACAGGGTCGTCACAGATACGCAGTATTTT. Amino acids: CASSSDRVVTDTQYF.

This clone appeared once. The chain combines TRBV7-3 with TRBJ2-1, with 8 bases aligning to TRBD1. The CDR3 is 12 amino acids. Germline lookup yields CDR1 SGHTA and CDR2 FQGTGA. Trimming removed 8 bases from V and 5 bases from J; junction bases left unmatched: 2. The CDR3 DNA follows: TGTGCCAGCCAGGGGGCTGACAATGAGCAGTTCTTC. Amino acids: CASQGADNEQFF.

J is TRBJ1-1 and V is TRBV7-9, with TRBD1 matching 9 bases. V lost 4 bases to trimming and J lost 2 bases; unmatched junction nucleotides: 5. CDR1 is SEHNR, CDR2 FQNEAQ, per germline (reference sequence). The CDR3 length is 15 residues. CDR3 in amino acids: CASSSQGQGNTEAFF. As DNA, the CDR3 is TGTGCCAGCAGCTCTCAGGGACAGGGTAACACTGAAGCTTTCTTT. The full variable domain, in which reference TRBV7-9 and TRBJ1-1 provide the parts outside the CDR3, is DTGVSQNPRHKITKRGQNVTFRCDPISEHNRLYWYRQTLGQGPEFLTYFQNEAQLEKSRLLSDRFSAERPKGSFSTLEIQRTEQGDSAMYLCASSSQGQGNTEAFFGQGTRLTVV.

V and J are TRBV10-3 and TRBJ2-2; 12 bases agree with TRBD1. The germline gives CDR1 ENHRY, CDR2 SYGVKD. Germline trimming cut 5 bases from V and 6 bases from J; bases unmatched to any gene: 7. CDR3 size: 16 residues. The CDR3: CAISRDRGRGSGELFF. The DNA for the CDR3 is TGTGCCATCAGTCGGGACAGGGGGCGCGGGTCCGGGGAGCTGTTTTTT.